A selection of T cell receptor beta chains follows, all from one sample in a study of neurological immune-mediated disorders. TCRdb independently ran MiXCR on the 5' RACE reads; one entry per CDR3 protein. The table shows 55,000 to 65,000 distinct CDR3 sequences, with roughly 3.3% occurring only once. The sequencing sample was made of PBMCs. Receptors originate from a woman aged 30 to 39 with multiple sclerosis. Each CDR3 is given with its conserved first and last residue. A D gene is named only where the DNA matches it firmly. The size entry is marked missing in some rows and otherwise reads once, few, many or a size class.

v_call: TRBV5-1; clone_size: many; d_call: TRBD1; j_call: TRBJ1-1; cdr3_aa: CASSRAGTGGNLNTEAFF; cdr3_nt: TGCGCCAGCAGCCGCGCCGGGACAGGGGGGAATTTGAACACTGAAGCTTTCTTT
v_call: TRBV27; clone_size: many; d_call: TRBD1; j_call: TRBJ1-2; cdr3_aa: CASSFQGANGYTF; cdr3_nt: TGTGCCAGCAGTTTCCAGGGGGCGAACGGCTACACCTTC
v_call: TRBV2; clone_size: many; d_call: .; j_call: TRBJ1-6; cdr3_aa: CASTGGSGSPLHF; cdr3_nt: TGTGCCAGCACGGGGGGGTCGGGCTCACCCCTCCACTTT
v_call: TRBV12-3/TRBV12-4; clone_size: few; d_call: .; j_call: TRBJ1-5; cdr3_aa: CASSQTPANQPQHF; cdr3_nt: TGTGCCAGCAGTCAGACACCGGCCAATCAGCCCCAGCATTTT
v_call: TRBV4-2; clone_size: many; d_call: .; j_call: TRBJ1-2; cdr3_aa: CASSQPQETRVYGYTF; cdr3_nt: TGTGCCAGCAGCCAACCCCAGGAGACTCGGGTCTATGGCTACACCTTC
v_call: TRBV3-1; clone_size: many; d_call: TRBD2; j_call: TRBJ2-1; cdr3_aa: CASSQVVGGPSNEQFF; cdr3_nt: TGTGCCAGCAGCCAGGTGGTGGGAGGGCCTAGCAATGAGCAGTTCTTC
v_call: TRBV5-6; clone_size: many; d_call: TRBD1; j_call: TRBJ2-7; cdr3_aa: CASSSTDRVEGAYEQYF; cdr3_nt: TGTGCCAGCAGCTCGACGGACAGGGTCGAAGGGGCCTACGAGCAGTACTTC
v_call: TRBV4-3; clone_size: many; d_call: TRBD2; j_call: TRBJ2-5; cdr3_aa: CASSQGGGRSGETQYF; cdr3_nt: TGCGCCAGCAGCCAGGGTGGCGGGAGGAGCGGAGAGACCCAGTACTTC
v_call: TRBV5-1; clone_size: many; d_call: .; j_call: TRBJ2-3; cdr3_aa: CASSSGAHTDTQYF; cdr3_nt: TGCGCCAGCAGCTCGGGGGCCCACACAGATACGCAGTATTTT
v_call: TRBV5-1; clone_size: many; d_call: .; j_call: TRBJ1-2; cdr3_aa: CASSLETVNYGYTF; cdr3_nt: TGCGCCAGCAGCTTGGAGACAGTCAACTATGGCTACACCTTC
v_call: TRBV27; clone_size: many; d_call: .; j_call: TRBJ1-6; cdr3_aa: CASSPLRTAVNSPLHF; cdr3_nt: TGTGCCAGCAGTCCTTTAAGGACCGCGGTTAATTCACCCCTCCACTTT
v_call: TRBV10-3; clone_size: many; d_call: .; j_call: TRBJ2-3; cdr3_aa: CAIGQGGSDTQYF; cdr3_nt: TGTGCCATTGGACAGGGAGGGTCAGATACGCAGTATTTT
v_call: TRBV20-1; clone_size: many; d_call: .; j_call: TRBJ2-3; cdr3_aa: CSARDTGRTDTQYF; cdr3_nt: TGCAGTGCTAGAGATACAGGGCGAACAGATACGCAGTATTTT
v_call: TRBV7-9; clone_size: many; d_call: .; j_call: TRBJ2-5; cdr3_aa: CASSLGTTRGQETQYF; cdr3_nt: TGTGCCAGCAGCTTAGGGACAACTAGGGGGCAAGAGACCCAGTACTTC
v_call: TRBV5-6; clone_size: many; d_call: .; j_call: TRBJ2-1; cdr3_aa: CASSPWKRPYNEQFF; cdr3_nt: TGTGCCAGCAGCCCCTGGAAGCGCCCTTACAATGAGCAGTTCTTC
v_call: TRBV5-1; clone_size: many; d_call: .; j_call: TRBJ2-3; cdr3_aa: CASSFEMSVDTQYF; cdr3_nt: TGCGCCAGCAGCTTTGAAATGTCTGTGGATACGCAGTATTTT
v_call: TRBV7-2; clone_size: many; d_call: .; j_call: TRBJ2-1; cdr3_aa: CASSLWGHNEQFF; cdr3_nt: TGTGCCAGCAGCTTATGGGGCCACAATGAGCAGTTCTTC
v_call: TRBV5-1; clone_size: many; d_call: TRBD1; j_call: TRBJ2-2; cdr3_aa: CASSFGTGIGTGELFF; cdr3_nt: TGCGCCAGCAGCTTCGGGACAGGGATCGGCACCGGGGAGCTGTTTTTT
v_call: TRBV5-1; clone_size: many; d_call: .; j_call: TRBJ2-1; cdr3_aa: CASSFSDPSYNEQFF; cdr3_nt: TGCGCCAGCAGCTTCAGCGACCCATCCTACAATGAGCAGTTCTTC
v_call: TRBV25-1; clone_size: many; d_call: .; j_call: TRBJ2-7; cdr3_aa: CASSERLRGSYEQYF; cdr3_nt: TGTGCCAGCAGTGAGAGGCTGAGGGGCTCCTACGAGCAGTACTTC
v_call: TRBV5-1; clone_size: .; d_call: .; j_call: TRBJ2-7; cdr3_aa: CASRVGSTYEQYF; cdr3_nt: TGCGCCAGCAGAGTAGGGTCGACCTACGAGCAGTACTTC
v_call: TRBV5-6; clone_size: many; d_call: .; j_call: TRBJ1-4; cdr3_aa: CASSFKGPGNEKLFF; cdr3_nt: TGTGCCAGCAGTTTTAAGGGGCCCGGGAATGAAAAACTGTTTTTT
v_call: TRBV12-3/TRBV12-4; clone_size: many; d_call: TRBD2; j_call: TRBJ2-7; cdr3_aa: CASSVGLAVNEQYF; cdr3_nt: TGTGCCAGCAGCGTGGGACTAGCGGTCAACGAGCAGTACTTC
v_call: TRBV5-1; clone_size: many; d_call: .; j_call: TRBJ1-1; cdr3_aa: CASSASALNTEAFF; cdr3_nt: TGCGCCAGCAGCGCCAGTGCTCTGAACACTGAAGCTTTCTTT
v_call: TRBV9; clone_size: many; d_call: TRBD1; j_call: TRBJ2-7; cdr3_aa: CASSVEPGQFYEQYF; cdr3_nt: TGTGCCAGCAGCGTCGAACCGGGACAGTTCTACGAGCAGTACTTC
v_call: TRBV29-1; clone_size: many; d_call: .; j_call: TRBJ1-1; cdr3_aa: CSGEGQGATEAFF; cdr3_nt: TGCAGCGGGGAAGGGCAGGGCGCCACTGAAGCTTTCTTT
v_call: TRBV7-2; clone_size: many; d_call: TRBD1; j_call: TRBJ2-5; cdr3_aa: CASSRKTGGTQETQYF; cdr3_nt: TGTGCCAGCAGCCGTAAAACAGGGGGCACACAAGAGACCCAGTACTTC
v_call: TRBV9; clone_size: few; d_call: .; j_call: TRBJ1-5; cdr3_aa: CASSVGVSNQPQHF; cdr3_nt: TGTGCCAGCAGCGTAGGAGTTAGCAATCAGCCCCAGCATTTT
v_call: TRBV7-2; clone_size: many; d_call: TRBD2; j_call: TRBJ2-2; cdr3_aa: CASSFRGRVTGELFF; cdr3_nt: TGTGCCAGCAGCTTTCGCGGGAGGGTTACCGGGGAGCTGTTTTTT
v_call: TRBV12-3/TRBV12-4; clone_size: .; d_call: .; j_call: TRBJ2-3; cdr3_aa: CASSWVPFPQYF; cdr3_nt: TGTGCCAGCAGCTGGGTCCCATTCCCGCAGTATTTT
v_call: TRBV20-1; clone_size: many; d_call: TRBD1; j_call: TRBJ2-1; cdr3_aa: CSARTGGYNEQFF; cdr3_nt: TGCAGTGCTAGGACAGGGGGGTACAATGAGCAGTTCTTC
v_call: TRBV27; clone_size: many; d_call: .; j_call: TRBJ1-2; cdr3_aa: CASSPGSSGYTF; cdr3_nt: TGTGCCAGCAGCCCGGGAAGCAGTGGCTACACCTTC
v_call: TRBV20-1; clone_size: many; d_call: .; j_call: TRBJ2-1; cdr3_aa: CSARDQIRGNEQFF; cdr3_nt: TGCAGTGCTAGAGATCAAATACGGGGGAATGAGCAGTTCTTC
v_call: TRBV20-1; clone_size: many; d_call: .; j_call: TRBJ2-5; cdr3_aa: CSARDRVKGKETQYF; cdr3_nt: TGCAGTGCTAGAGATCGTGTGAAAGGAAAAGAGACCCAGTACTTC
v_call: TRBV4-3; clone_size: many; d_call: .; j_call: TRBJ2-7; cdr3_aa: CASSQELGWREQYF; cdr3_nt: TGCGCCAGCAGCCAAGAGTTAGGGTGGCGCGAGCAGTACTTC
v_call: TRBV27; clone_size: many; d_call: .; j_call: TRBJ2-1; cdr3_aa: CASSSFRGSAPYNEQFF; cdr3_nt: TGTGCCAGCAGTTCATTCAGGGGTAGCGCGCCTTACAATGAGCAGTTCTTC
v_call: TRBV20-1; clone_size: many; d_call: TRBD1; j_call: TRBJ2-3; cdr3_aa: CSVEGQVRFSDTQYF; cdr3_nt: TGCAGTGTTGAAGGACAGGTCAGGTTTTCAGATACGCAGTATTTT
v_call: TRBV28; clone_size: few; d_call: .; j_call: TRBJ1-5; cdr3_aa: CASSWRRELIQPQHF; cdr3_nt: TGTGCCAGCAGTTGGCGCAGGGAACTAATACAGCCCCAGCATTTT
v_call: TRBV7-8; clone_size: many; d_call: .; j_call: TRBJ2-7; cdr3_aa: CASSLGYRRQVYEQYF; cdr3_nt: TGTGCCAGCAGCTTAGGATACCGACGGCAGGTCTACGAGCAGTACTTC
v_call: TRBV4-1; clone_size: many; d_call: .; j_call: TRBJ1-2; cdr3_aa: CASSQDMASGYGYTF; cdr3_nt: TGCGCCAGCAGCCAGGATATGGCCAGTGGGTATGGCTACACCTTC
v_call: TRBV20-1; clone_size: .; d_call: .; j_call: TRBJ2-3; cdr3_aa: CSAGRGGGTDTQYF; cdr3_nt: TGCAGTGCAGGAAGGGGAGGTGGAACAGATACGCAGTATTTT
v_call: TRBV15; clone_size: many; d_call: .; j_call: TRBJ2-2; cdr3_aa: CATSRVEGELFF; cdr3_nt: TGTGCCACCAGCAGAGTGGAAGGGGAGCTGTTTTTT
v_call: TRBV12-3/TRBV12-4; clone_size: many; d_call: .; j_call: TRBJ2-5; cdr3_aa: CASSLSPGTGTQYF; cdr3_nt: TGTGCCAGCAGTTTGTCCCCCGGTACCGGGACCCAGTACTTC
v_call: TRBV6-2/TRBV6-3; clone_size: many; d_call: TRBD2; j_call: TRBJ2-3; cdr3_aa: CASSDLAGEGDTQYF; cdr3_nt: TGTGCCAGCAGCGACCTAGCGGGAGAGGGAGATACGCAGTATTTT
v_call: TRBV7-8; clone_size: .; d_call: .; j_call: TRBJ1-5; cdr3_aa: CASSTDGNQPQNF; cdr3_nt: TGTGCCAGCAGCACAGACGGCAATCAGCCCCAGAATTTT